This T cell receptor (beta chain) emerged from a study of cytomegalovirus exposure and HLA in healthy donors. The study's findings and limits: The study designated fewer than 200 TCR beta chains cytomegalovirus-associated. Usually a TCR sequence was rare, but some public TCRs were found in many donors. According to a later analysis, TCR clusters from the first cohort tended to co-occur in the 120 or so validation repertoires. In vitro testing confirmed a few CMV-associated chains as specific for CMV antigens.

Clones were sequenced by immunoSEQ multiplex PCR, and TCRdb holds only the in-frame ones, with some missing. Among approximately 99,000 clones listed, around 85% were seen once. V dropped 2 bases and J dropped 1 base, with 8 bases sitting between them. The CDR3 length is 15 residues. The germline V gene encodes CDR1 LNHDA and CDR2 SQIVND (reference sequence). Concerning this clone itself: The target antigen is unknown.

V is TRBV19 and J is TRBJ2-2; D possibly corresponds to TRBD1 (6 bases). The sample consisted of PBMCs. This clonotype was sampled from a young woman in good health and CMV-seronegative. Written as DNA, the CDR3 is TGTGCCAGTAGTATATCGGACAGGAACACCGGGGAGCTGTTTTTT. Residues: CASSISDRNTGELFF.